This T cell receptor (beta chain) was found in a study of T cells after yellow fever vaccination. Study observations and caveats: Post-booster repertoires contained most primary-vaccination clones again (96% CD4, approximately 86% CD8).

In this sample, this clonotype turned up a few times. Its antigen is unknown. Germline V gene lookup returns CDR1 LGHNA and CDR2 YNFKEQ. The CDR3 has 16 residues. The ends lost 1 base at V and 2 bases at J; junction bases unmatched: 4. Conversion of TCR transcripts into cDNA relied on 5'RACE template switching, which added a universal primer site and UMIs. Using its own MiXCR run on the 5' RACE reads, TCRdb lists one record per CDR3 protein. Here the sample spans hundreds of thousands of distinct CDR3 sequences, around 20% being singletons. Sequences were derived from PBMCs, sampled before the yellow fever booster vaccination. The chain carries TRBV4-2 and TRBJ2-7; 11 positions match TRBD2. This receptor was obtained from a man in his late teens or twenties who received the YFV17D yellow fever vaccine. The CDR3 spells CASSQGALAGAYEQYF. CDR3 sequence (DNA): TGTGCCAGCAGCCAAGGAGCACTAGCGGGGGCCTACGAGCAGTACTTC.